A selection of T cell receptor beta chains follows, all from one sample in a study of somatic mutations in cytotoxic T cells in rheumatoid arthritis. Assay used: immunoSEQ multiplex PCR; TCRdb lists only in-frame clones, some missing. The table shows roughly 25,000 clones, with approximately 73% occurring only once. Sequencing was done on a sample of CD8+ T cells sorted from blood. These receptors were collected from a young woman in good health. CDR3s include the opening cysteine and the closing phenylalanine or tryptophan. D genes are given only for firm matches. Rows give clone size only sometimes, using once, few, many, or a class for an expanded clone.

>TRBJ2-1|TRBV2|TRBD2|-
CARRTSGGARDEQFF
TGTGCCAGGAGAACGAGCGGGGGGGCAAGGGATGAGCAGTTCTTC
>TRBJ1-5|TRBV4-1|-|-
CASSQGTTRPQHF
TGCGCCAGCAGCCAAGGAACGACACGGCCCCAGCATTTT
>TRBJ2-5|TRBV14|TRBD2|once
CASSQDALSGGRKETQYF
TGTGCCAGCAGCCAAGATGCCCTAAGCGGGGGGCGCAAAGAGACCCAGTACTTC
>TRBJ2-1|TRBV27|TRBD2|-
CASSLAGSRNEQFF
TGTGCCAGCAGTCTAGCGGGGTCTAGGAATGAGCAGTTCTTC
>TRBJ2-3|TRBV27|TRBD1|-
CASSPGQATDTQYF
TGTGCCAGCAGCCCGGGACAGGCCACAGATACGCAGTATTTT
>TRBJ2-2|TRBV27|-|once
CASSFSPPPVGELFF
TGTGCCAGCAGTTTCAGCCCGCCCCCTGTCGGGGAGCTGTTTTTT
>TRBJ2-1|TRBV15|TRBD2|-
CATSRGLADHEQFF
TGTGCCACCAGCAGAGGTCTAGCGGACCATGAGCAGTTCTTC
>TRBJ2-7|TRBV28|TRBD1|-
CASSVFGTGAYEQYF
TGTGCCAGCAGTGTATTCGGGACAGGTGCCTACGAGCAGTACTTC
>TRBJ2-2|TRBV25-1|TRBD1|-
CASDRAGELFF
TGTGCCAGTGACAGGGCCGGGGAGCTGTTTTTT
>TRBJ1-3|TRBV9|-|-
CASSSGNTIYF
TGTGCCAGCAGCTCTGGAAACACCATATATTTT
>TRBJ1-5|TRBV28|TRBD1|-
CASRPQGGDQPQHF
TGTGCCAGCAGGCCCCAGGGGGGGGATCAGCCCCAGCATTTT
>TRBJ1-2|TRBV4-1|-|-
CASSQDDYGYTF
TGCGCCAGCAGCCAAGATGACTATGGCTACACCTTC
>TRBJ1-5|TRBV15|-|few
CATSRDRTVNQPQHF
TGTGCCACCAGCAGAGACCGGACAGTGAATCAGCCCCAGCATTTT
>TRBJ1-2|TRBV21-1|-|-
CASSKVAYRTANNGYTF
TGTGCCAGCAGCAAAGTTGCCTACAGGACCGCGAATAATGGCTACACCTTC
>TRBJ2-7|TRBV5-6|-|-
CASSLEGLGFSDEQYF
TGTGCCAGCAGCTTGGAGGGCCTGGGGTTTTCGGACGAGCAGTACTTC
>TRBJ2-4|TRBV12-5|-|once
CASGLVTSGENIQYF
TGTGCTAGTGGTTTGGTAACTTCGGGAGAGAACATTCAGTACTTC
>TRBJ1-2|TRBV4-1|-|-
CASSQTNYGYTF
TGCGCCAGCAGCCAAACCAACTATGGCTACACCTTC
>TRBJ2-3|TRBV5-4|-|-
CASSLLAPSTDTQYF
TGTGCCAGCAGCCTCCTAGCGCCCAGCACAGATACGCAGTATTTT
>TRBJ2-3|TRBV11-2|TRBD2|-
CASSRDAGGLSDTQYF
TGTGCCAGCAGTCGGGATGCGGGGGGGCTGTCAGATACGCAGTATTTT
>TRBJ2-2|TRBV27|-|-
CASSHPAGELFF
TGTGCCAGTTCTCACCCGGCCGGGGAGCTGTTTTTT
>TRBJ2-3|TRBV28|TRBD1|-
CASRTVGNPKGAILSTDTQYF
TGTGCCAGCAGAACGGTGGGCAATCCTAAGGGGGCAATACTTAGCACAGATACGCAGTATTTT
>TRBJ2-7|TRBV7-8|-|-
CASSLGRGSYEQYF
TGTGCCAGCAGCTTAGGCAGGGGCTCCTACGAGCAGTACTTC
>TRBJ2-5|TRBV4-1|-|few
CASSQESEEETQYF
TGCGCCAGCAGCCAAGAGTCAGAGGAAGAGACCCAGTACTTC
>TRBJ1-1|TRBV7-2|-|once
CASSLSGSMNTEAFF
TGTGCCAGCAGCTTATCCGGCAGCATGAACACTGAAGCTTTCTTT
>TRBJ2-7|TRBV28|-|-
CASKSGQPYEQYF
TGTGCCAGCAAATCGGGGCAGCCTTACGAGCAGTACTTC
>TRBJ2-7|TRBV11-2|TRBD1|once
CASSLKAGTGLGYEQYF
TGTGCCAGCAGCTTAAAGGCGGGGACAGGTTTGGGCTACGAGCAGTACTTC
>TRBJ1-1|TRBV7-9|-|-
CASSPRTEAFF
TGTGCCAGCAGCCCCCGCACTGAAGCTTTCTTT
>TRBJ1-5|TRBV28|TRBD1|few
CASSLTGINQPQHF
TGTGCCAGCAGTCTGACAGGGATCAATCAGCCCCAGCATTTT
>TRBJ1-5|TRBV28|TRBD1|-
CASSVTGTENQPQHF
TGTGCCAGCAGTGTAACCGGGACAGAAAATCAGCCCCAGCATTTT
>TRBJ1-1|TRBV4-1|-|-
CASSQTGSEAFF
TGCGCCAGCAGCCAAACAGGGTCCGAAGCTTTCTTT
>TRBJ2-1|TRBV5-4|TRBD2|-
CASSLGLAGGPGVINEQFF
TGTGCCAGCAGCTTGGGACTAGCGGGAGGGCCGGGGGTGATTAATGAGCAGTTCTTC
>TRBJ1-4|TRBV4-2|-|-
CASSGNEKLFF
TGTGCCAGCAGTGGGAATGAAAAACTGTTTTTT
>TRBJ2-1|TRBV28|TRBD2|-
CASSFRDSGRITYNEQFF
TGTGCCAGCAGTTTTAGGGATAGCGGGAGGATTACCTACAATGAGCAGTTCTTC
>TRBJ1-6|TRBV2|-|-
CASRGDPTLHF
TGTGCCAGCAGGGGGGACCCAACCCTCCACTTT
>TRBJ1-5|TRBV7-8|-|-
CASSLVPGVQPQHF
TGTGCCAGCAGCTTAGTCCCAGGGGTTCAGCCCCAGCATTTT
>TRBJ1-3|TRBV4-1|-|-
CASSQDESSSSSGNTIYF
TGCGCCAGCAGCCAAGATGAATCGTCCTCGAGCTCTGGAAACACCATATATTTT
>TRBJ1-1|TRBV10-2|-|-
CASSGEGPERAFF
TGCGCCAGCAGTGGTGAGGGGCCCGAGAGGGCTTTCTTT
>TRBJ2-7|TRBV27|-|-
CASSSQGSYEQYF
TGTGCCAGCAGTTCTCAGGGCTCCTACGAGCAGTACTTC
>TRBJ2-6|TRBV6-5|-|-
CASSGSGANVLTF
TGTGCCAGCTCGGGCTCTGGGGCCAACGTCCTGACTTTC
>TRBJ1-4|TRBV30|TRBD1|-
CAWSVQTGVEKLFF
TGTGCCTGGAGTGTACAAACAGGGGTTGAAAAACTGTTTTTT
>TRBJ2-7|TRBV6-6|-|-
CASSLAPYEQYF
TGTGCCAGCAGCTTAGCCCCTTACGAGCAGTACTTC
>TRBJ2-3|TRBV30|-|-
CAWRDEEDTTDTQYF
TGTGCCTGGAGGGACGAGGAAGACACGACGGATACGCAGTATTTT
>TRBJ2-3|TRBV4-1|TRBD2|-
CASSQGAGGRDTQYF
TGCGCCAGCAGCCAAGGAGCGGGGGGCAGGGATACGCAGTATTTT
>TRBJ1-1|TRBV5-4|-|few
CASSLVGLGNTEAFF
TGTGCCAGCAGCTTGGTGGGGCTGGGGAACACTGAAGCTTTCTTT
>TRBJ2-5|TRBV4-1|-|-
CASRGGVPSETQYF
TGCGCCAGCAGGGGGGGCGTCCCCTCAGAGACCCAGTACTTC
>TRBJ1-5|TRBV28|-|-
CAIQIGGLQPQHF
TGTGCCATCCAAATCGGGGGGCTGCAGCCCCAGCATTTT
>TRBJ2-2|TRBV9|-|-
CASSVVPAGELFF
TGTGCCAGCAGCGTAGTCCCCGCCGGGGAGCTGTTTTTT
>TRBJ1-1|TRBV12-5|-|-
CASGPRGQGINTEAFF
TGTGCTAGTGGTCCCCGGGGTCAGGGGATCAACACTGAAGCTTTCTTT
>TRBJ2-1|TRBV7-9|-|few
CASTGGGIHYNEQFF
TGTGCCAGCACCGGTGGGGGGATCCACTACAATGAGCAGTTCTTC
>TRBJ1-3|TRBV30|-|-
CAWSVGFISGNTIYF
TGTGCCTGGAGTGTGGGATTCATCTCTGGAAACACCATATATTTT
>TRBJ1-1|TRBV7-9|-|once
CASSFPWNEAFF
TGTGCCAGCAGCTTCCCTTGGAATGAAGCTTTCTTT
>TRBJ1-5|TRBV6-5|-|-
CASSYGQSGPQHF
TGTGCCAGCAGTTACGGACAGTCAGGGCCCCAGCATTTT
>TRBJ2-2|TRBV6-5|-|-
CASSYGLNTGELFF
TGTGCCAGCAGTTACGGGCTTAACACCGGGGAGCTGTTTTTT
>TRBJ1-3|TRBV28|-|-
CASSLSRASGNTIYF
TGTGCCAGCAGTTTAAGCAGGGCCTCTGGAAACACCATATATTTT
>TRBJ1-2|TRBV29-1|-|-
CSVEELLTGGYTF
TGCAGCGTTGAAGAGTTGTTGACGGGAGGCTACACCTTC